The T cell receptor beta chain described here comes from a study of OX40 agonist ivuxolimab in advanced cancers. CDR1 is LNHDA, CDR2 SQIVND, per germline (reference sequence). The CDR3 extends over 16 amino acids. V lost 5 bases to trimming and J lost 0 bases; unmatched junction nucleotides: 4. The assay was immunoSEQ multiplex PCR, and TCRdb's table has in-frame clones only and misses some. In the table there are fewer than 55,000 clones, 65% to 85% of which are singletons. Material: CD4+ or CD8+ T cells sorted from blood, obtained in a trial of the OX40 agonist ivuxolimab. The chain links TRBV19 to TRBJ2-1; 10 nucleotides agree with TRBD2. The TCR comes from an adult with an advanced solid tumor such as melanoma, head and neck, liver or kidney cancer. The CDR3 is CASSLAGGNSYNEQFF. The CDR3 DNA reads as TGTGCCAGTAGTTTAGCGGGAGGCAACTCCTACAATGAGCAGTTCTTC.